This TCR beta chain is drawn from a study of CD8 T cells in Susac syndrome. V was pared by 8 bases and J by 3 bases, with 11 bases between. From germline, CDR1 is GTSNPN and CDR2 SVGIG (reference sequence). This CDR3 contains 12 residues. Random hexamers were used to reverse transcribe 0.5 to 1 ug of RNA. The TCR beta CDR3 was amplified by immunoSEQ multiplex PCR across 54 Vbeta, 13 Jbeta. One entry per CDR3 protein results from TCRdb running MiXCR on the immunoSEQ multiplex PCR reads. The data show 230,000 or so distinct CDR3 sequences, with around 95% seen just once and 0.08% to 0.095% held by the top ten.

This clonotype was obtained from a human donor with multiple sclerosis. The genes are TRBV30 and TRBJ1-5; possibly TRBD1 for D (6 bases). The material sequenced was CD4+ T cells from PBMCs. As DNA, the CDR3 is TGTGCCCAGGGGCAGGACAATCAGCCCCAGCATTTT. It specifies CAQGQDNQPQHF. The entire variable domain, with the rest obtained from reference TRBV30 and TRBJ1-5, is as follows: SQTIHQWPATLVQPVGSPLSLECTVEGTSNPNLYWYRQAAGRGLQLLFYSVGIGQISSEVPQNLSASRPQDRQFILSSKKLLLSDSGFYLCAQGQDNQPQHFGDGTRLSIL.